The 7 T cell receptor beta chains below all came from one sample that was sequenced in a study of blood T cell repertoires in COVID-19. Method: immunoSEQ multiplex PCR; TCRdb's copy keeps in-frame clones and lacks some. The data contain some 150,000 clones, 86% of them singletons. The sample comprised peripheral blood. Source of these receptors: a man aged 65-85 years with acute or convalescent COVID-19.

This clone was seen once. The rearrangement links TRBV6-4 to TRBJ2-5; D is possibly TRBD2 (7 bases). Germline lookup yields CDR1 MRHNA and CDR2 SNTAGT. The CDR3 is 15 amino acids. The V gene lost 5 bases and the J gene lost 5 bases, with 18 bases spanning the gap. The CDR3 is CASSPLLGGPETQYF. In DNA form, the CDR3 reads TGTGCCAGCAGTCCACTCCTGGGGGGGCCGGAGACCCAGTACTTC.

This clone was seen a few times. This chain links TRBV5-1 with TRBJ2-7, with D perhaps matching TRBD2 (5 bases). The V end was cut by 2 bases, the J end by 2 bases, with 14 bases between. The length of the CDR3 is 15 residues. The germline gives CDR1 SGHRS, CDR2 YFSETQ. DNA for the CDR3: TGCGCCAGCAGCTTCGCCCCAAGTAGCGCCTACGAGCAGTACTTC. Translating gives CASSFAPSSAYEQYF.

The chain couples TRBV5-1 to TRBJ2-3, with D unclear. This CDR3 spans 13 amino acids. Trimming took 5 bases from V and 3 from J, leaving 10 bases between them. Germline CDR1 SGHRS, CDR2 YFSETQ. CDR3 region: CASRTGSTDTQYF. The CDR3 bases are TGCGCCAGCAGGACTGGATCGACAGATACGCAGTATTTT.

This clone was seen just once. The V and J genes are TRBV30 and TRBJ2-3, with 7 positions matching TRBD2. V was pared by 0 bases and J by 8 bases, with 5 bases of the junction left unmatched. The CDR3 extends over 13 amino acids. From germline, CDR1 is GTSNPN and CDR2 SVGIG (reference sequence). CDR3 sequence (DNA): TGTGCCTGGAGTGTTCGGGGGGTCGGTACGCAGTATTTT. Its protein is CAWSVRGVGTQYF.

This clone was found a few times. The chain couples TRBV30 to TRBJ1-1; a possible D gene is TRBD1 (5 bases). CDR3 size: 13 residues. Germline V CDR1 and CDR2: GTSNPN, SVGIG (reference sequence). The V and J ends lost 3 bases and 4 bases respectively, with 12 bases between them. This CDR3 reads CAWSADSRTEAFF. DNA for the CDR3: TGTGCCTGGAGCGCCGACAGTCGCACTGAAGCTTTCTTT.

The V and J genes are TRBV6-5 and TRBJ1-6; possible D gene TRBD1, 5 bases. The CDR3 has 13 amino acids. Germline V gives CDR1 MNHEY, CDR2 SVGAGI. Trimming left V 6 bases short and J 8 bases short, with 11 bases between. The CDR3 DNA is TGTGCCAGCAGGACGGGGGGGTATTCACCCCTCCACTTT. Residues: CASRTGGYSPLHF.

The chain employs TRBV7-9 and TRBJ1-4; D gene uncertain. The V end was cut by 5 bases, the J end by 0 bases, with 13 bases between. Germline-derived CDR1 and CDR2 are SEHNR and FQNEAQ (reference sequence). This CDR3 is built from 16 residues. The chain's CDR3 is CASSLRSLATNEKLFF. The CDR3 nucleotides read TGTGCCAGCAGCCTAAGAAGCCTTGCAACTAATGAAAAACTGTTTTTT. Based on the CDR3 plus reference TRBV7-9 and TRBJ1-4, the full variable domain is DTGVSQNPRHKITKRGQNVTFRCDPISEHNRLYWYRQTLGQGPEFLTYFQNEAQLEKSRLLSDRFSAERPKGSFSTLEIQRTEQGDSAMYLCASSLRSLATNEKLFFGSGTQLSVL.